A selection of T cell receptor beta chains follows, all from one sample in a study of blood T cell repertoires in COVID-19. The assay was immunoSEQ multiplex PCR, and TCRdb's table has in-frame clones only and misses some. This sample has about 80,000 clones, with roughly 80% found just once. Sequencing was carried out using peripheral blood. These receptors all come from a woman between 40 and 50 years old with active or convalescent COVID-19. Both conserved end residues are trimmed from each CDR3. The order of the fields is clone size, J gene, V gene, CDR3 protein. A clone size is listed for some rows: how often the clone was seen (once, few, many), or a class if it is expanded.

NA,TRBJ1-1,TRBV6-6,ASSKGTGEAF
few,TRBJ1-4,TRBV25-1,ASRTGQRTTNEKLF
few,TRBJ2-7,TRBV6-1,ASSERQAPWEQY
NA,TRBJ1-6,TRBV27,ASRAATGSNSPLH
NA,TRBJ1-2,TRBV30,AWSPLGDGYT
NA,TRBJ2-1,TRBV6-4,ASSPWPKNNEQF
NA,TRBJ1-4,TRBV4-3,ASSQGQGTEKLF
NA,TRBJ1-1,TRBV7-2,ASSVERGTEAF
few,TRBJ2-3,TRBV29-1,SGGGGRGDTQY
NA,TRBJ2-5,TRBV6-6,ASSRDRETQY
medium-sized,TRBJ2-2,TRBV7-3,ASSLYTSNANTGELF
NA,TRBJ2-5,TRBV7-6,ASSVSGRDQETQY
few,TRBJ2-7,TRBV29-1,SVAQSYEQY
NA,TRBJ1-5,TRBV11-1,ASSPDRNQPQH
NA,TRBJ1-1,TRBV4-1,ASSLSESGNTEAF
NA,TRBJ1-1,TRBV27,ASLRQGGINEAF
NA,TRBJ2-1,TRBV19,ASSLYRDNEQF
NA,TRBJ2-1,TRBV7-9,ASSSTLTGGSEQF
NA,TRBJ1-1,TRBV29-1,SVEGQGGGNTEAF
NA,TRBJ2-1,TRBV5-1,ASSILAGYPNSYNEQF
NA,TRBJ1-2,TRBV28,ASSLFVLSGGGYT
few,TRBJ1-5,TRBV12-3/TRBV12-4,ASSLGRSQPQH
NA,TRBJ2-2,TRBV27,ASSLRGASNTGELF
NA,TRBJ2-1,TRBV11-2,ASRSTGLVRDEQF
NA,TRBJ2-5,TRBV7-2,ASSSTGQGLIETQY
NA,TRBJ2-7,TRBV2,ASSEQGASYEQY
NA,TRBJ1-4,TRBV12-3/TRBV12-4,ASNDGGAKLF
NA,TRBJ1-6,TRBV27,ASSLRWTGNFSPLH
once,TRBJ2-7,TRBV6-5,ASRYRQGTYEQY
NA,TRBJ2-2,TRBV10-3,AISAAANTGELF
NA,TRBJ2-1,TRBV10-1,ASSAGTSVYNEQF
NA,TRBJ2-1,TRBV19,ASSSTSGQQF
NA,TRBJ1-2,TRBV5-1,ASSLELRGYGYT
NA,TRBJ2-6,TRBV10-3,AISTGTGEVQSGANVLT
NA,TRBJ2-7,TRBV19,ASSPGTGGREQY
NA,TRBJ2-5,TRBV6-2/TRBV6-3,ASSYRRGSRDRGNWETQY
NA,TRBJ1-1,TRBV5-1,ASSLTLLPGQLRLNTEAF
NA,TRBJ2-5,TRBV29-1,SVDRGAGETQY
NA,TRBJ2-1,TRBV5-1,ASSLGGESYNEQF
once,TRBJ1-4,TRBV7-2,ASSLVRGDEKLF
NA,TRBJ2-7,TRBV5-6,ASSLQGRPNEQY
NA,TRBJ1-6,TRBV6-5,ASSRLGQGNSPLH